The 28 T cell receptor beta chains listed next were all sequenced from one sample in a study of cytomegalovirus exposure and HLA in healthy donors. PCR was performed using 60 Vbeta and 13 Jbeta primers. The data were produced by immunoSEQ multiplex PCR, yet TCRdb's version contains in-frame clones alone and is incomplete. Of tens of thousands of clones listed, 70% to 85% are singletons. The sample taken for sequencing was PBMCs. Receptor source: a man between 45 and 60 years old in good health and CMV-seropositive.

The chain uses TRBV4-2 and TRBJ2-7; 7 bases align to TRBD1. Germline V lookup: CDR1 LGHNA, CDR2 YNFKEQ. CDR3 size: 14 residues. After removal of 6 bases from V and 3 bases from J, the junction contained 8 bases not matched to a gene. The CDR3 coding sequence is TGTGCCAGCAGTCAACTAGGGGGCGTCTACGAGCAGTACTTC. It codes for CASSQLGGVYEQYF.

The chain carries TRBV9 and TRBJ2-7; D is uncertain. The CDR3 length is 15 residues. V lost 0 bases and J 3 bases, leaving 13 bases between the germline ends. Germline CDR1 SGDLS, CDR2 YYNGEE. The CDR3 loop reads CASSVAAGSFYEQYF. For the CDR3, the DNA is TGTGCCAGCAGCGTAGCGGCCGGGTCTTTCTACGAGCAGTACTTC.

V usage is TRBV27 and J usage is TRBJ2-1, with TRBD2 as a possible D gene (6 bases). The CDR3 consists of 12 residues. V lost 9 bases to trimming and J lost 7 bases, with 13 bases between them. Per germline, CDR1 MNHEY and CDR2 SMNVEV (reference sequence). CDR3 nucleotide sequence: TGTGCCAGTGGCCTCCGGGAGAATGAGCAGTTCTTC. This sequence encodes CASGLRENEQFF.

The CDR3 sequence is CASSEDWQGYTF. As DNA, the CDR3 is TGTGCCAGCAGTGAGGACTGGCAGGGCTACACCTTC. The chain employs TRBV2 and TRBJ1-2; D not certain. This CDR3 is built from 12 residues. Germline V lookup: CDR1 SNHLY, CDR2 FYNNEI. Trimming shortened V by 3 bases and J by 8 bases, and 10 bases separated the two germline ends.

The V and J genes are TRBV14 and TRBJ1-1; tentatively, D is TRBD1 (5 bases). Between the trimmed V and J ends, which lost 2 bases and 12 bases, there was a span of 16 bases. Germline V gives CDR1 SGHDN, CDR2 FVKESK. The CDR3 extends over 13 amino acids. CDR3 nucleotides: TGTGCCAGCAGCCAACTAACACGGGGGGTGTCTTTCTTT. It yields the protein CASSQLTRGVSFF.

This clone was counted only a few times. The gene calls are TRBV5-6 and TRBJ2-7; 7 nucleotides agree with TRBD2. The CDR3 loop spans 14 amino acids. J was trimmed by 1 base and V by 3 bases; bases with no gene match: 4. The germline gives CDR1 SGHDT, CDR2 YYEEEE. CDR3 residues: CASSYSGGSYEQYF. The CDR3 DNA reads as TGTGCCAGCAGCTACTCGGGGGGTTCCTACGAGCAGTACTTC.

The chain is built from TRBV7-9 and TRBJ2-1, with 14 bases lining up with TRBD2. Trimming at V came to 1 base and at J to 6 bases, leaving 2 bases not matched to a gene. This CDR3 has 16 amino acids. CDR1 SEHNR and CDR2 FQNEAQ come from the germline V gene (reference sequence). The CDR3: CASSLDGTSGSNEQFF. The CDR3 bases are TGTGCCAGCAGCTTAGATGGGACTAGCGGGAGCAATGAGCAGTTCTTC.

J is TRBJ2-3 and V is TRBV7-9; D possibly corresponds to TRBD2 (6 bases). The V end was cut by 1 base, the J end by 4 bases, with 12 bases between. The CDR3 is made up of 15 amino acids. Germline CDR1 and CDR2: SEHNR and FQNEAQ (reference sequence). CDR3 amino acids: CASSLGLGFADTQYF. CDR3 sequence (DNA): TGTGCCAGCAGCTTAGGACTAGGGTTCGCAGATACGCAGTATTTT.

This clone was seen only a few times. This sequence joins TRBV4-2 and TRBJ2-5, with D hard to call. Germline V lookup: CDR1 LGHNA, CDR2 YNFKEQ. The germline V and J ends were trimmed by 0 bases and 0 bases, with 8 bases remaining between them. This CDR3 is 15 amino acids long. CDR3 bases: TGTGCCAGCAGCCAAGATCGCGGAGACCAAGAGACCCAGTACTTC. Encoded protein: CASSQDRGDQETQYF.

J is TRBJ1-6 and V is TRBV5-1, with D tentatively TRBD1 (5 bases). This CDR3 is 17 amino acids long. V lost 5 bases to trimming and J lost 5 bases, with 20 bases between them. The germline CDR1 and CDR2 sequences are SGHRS and YFSETQ. As DNA, the CDR3 is TGCGCCAGCAGTGGGACTAGCGCCAGCCCAAATAATTCACCCCTCCACTTT. It yields the protein CASSGTSASPNNSPLHF.

V is TRBV19 and J is TRBJ1-4; 11 bases are a match to TRBD1. V shed 4 bases and J 11 bases; nucleotides not matched to a gene: 9. Germline loops: CDR1 LNHDA, CDR2 SQIVND (reference sequence). The CDR3 sequence is 15 residues long. CDR3 in amino acids: CASSTRTGGEWKLFF. The CDR3 nucleotides read TGTGCCAGTAGTACGAGGACAGGGGGCGAGTGGAAACTGTTTTTT.

This rearrangement joins TRBV27 to TRBJ1-3, with TRBD1 as a possible D gene (6 bases). V shed 2 bases and J shed 3 bases, with 8 bases lying between them. The germline V gene encodes CDR1 MNHEY and CDR2 SMNVEV (reference sequence). This CDR3 is 14 amino acids long. In DNA, the CDR3 is TGTGCCAGCAGTTTAAACAGGGTTGGAAACACCATATATTTT. Translating gives CASSLNRVGNTIYF.

This rearrangement joins TRBV5-4 to TRBJ2-7, with D tentatively TRBD2 (5 bases). There are 14 residues in the CDR3. The V and J ends lost 2 bases and 5 bases respectively, with 14 bases between them. CDR1 is SGHNT and CDR2 is YYREEE in the germline V gene (reference sequence). In nucleotides, the CDR3 is TGTGCCAGCAGCTTCCCGGACTCGTCCAACGAGCAGTACTTC. It codes for CASSFPDSSNEQYF.

This clone was recorded only once. The chain carries TRBV5-6 and TRBJ2-1; D is unclear. In germline, CDR1 is SGHDT, CDR2 YYEEEE. Trimming shortened V by 2 bases and J by 9 bases, and 12 bases separated the two germline ends. The CDR3 covers 13 residues. CDR3 in amino acids: CASSFSLDGEQFF. The CDR3 DNA reads TGTGCCAGCAGCTTTTCTCTAGACGGTGAGCAGTTCTTC.

This clone occurred once. The chain joins TRBV4-1 to TRBJ2-1, with 10 bases lining up with TRBD2. Trimming took 2 bases from V and 6 from J; bases not matched to a gene: 13. CDR1 and CDR2 (germline): MGHRA, YSYEKL. This CDR3 is built from 18 residues. CDR3 loop: CASSQTPLTSGKGNEQFF. In nucleotides, the CDR3 is TGCGCCAGCAGCCAAACCCCCCTCACTAGCGGGAAGGGCAATGAGCAGTTCTTC.

The chain employs TRBV11-3 and TRBJ2-7; TRBD1 is a possible D gene (6 bases). CDR1 is SGHNT, CDR2 YENEEA, per germline. The ends were cut back, 0 bases at V and 3 bases at J, with 9 bases in the middle. This CDR3 comprises 14 residues. This CDR3 reads CASSLDGQSYEQYF. The CDR3, as DNA: TGTGCCAGCAGCTTAGATGGACAGAGCTACGAGCAGTACTTC.

This clone was counted once. The V gene is TRBV18, the J gene TRBJ2-2; no reliable D call. In germline, CDR1 is KGHSH, CDR2 LQKENI. The CDR3 extends over 17 amino acids. V lost 5 bases, J lost 2 bases, and 18 bases lay in between. The CDR3 sequence: CASSSESVLLNTGELFF. CDR3 DNA: TGTGCCAGCTCATCCGAGTCTGTATTGCTCAACACCGGGGAGCTGTTTTTT.

This chain connects TRBV4-2 to TRBJ2-5; D possibly corresponds to TRBD2 (8 bases). The CDR3 length is 19 residues. V lost 0 bases and J lost 3, with 23 bases in between. The germline V gene encodes CDR1 LGHNA and CDR2 YNFKEQ. CDR3 in amino acids: CASSQDIIWTGAGEETQYF. CDR3 DNA sequence: TGTGCCAGCAGCCAAGACATAATATGGACAGGAGCGGGGGAAGAGACCCAGTACTTC.

The J gene is TRBJ2-7, the V gene TRBV5-1; 10 bases align to TRBD1. Looked up from germline, CDR1 is SGHRS and CDR2 is YFSETQ. The CDR3 extends over 14 amino acids. Trimming cost V 0 bases and J 9 bases; bases outside gene matches: 6. CDR3 in DNA: TGCGCCAGCAGCTTGGGACAGGGGGCCCCCCCGCAGTACTTC. This encodes CASSLGQGAPPQYF. The entire variable domain, with the rest obtained from reference TRBV5-1 and TRBJ2-7, is as follows: KAGVTQTPRYLIKTRGQQVTLSCSPISGHRSVSWYQQTPGQGLQFLFEYFSETQRNKGNFPGRFSGRQFSNSRSEMNVSTLELGDSALYLCASSLGQGAPPQYFGPGTRLTVT.

This chain connects TRBV2 to TRBJ1-4, with 10 bases aligning to TRBD1. V dropped 4 bases and J dropped 0; count of bases not matched to a gene: 2. Germline-derived CDR1 and CDR2 are SNHLY and FYNNEI. This CDR3 has 16 residues. The CDR3 bases are TGTGCCAGCAGTGGACAGGGGGCCTCAACTAATGAAAAACTGTTTTTT. This translates into CASSGQGASTNEKLFF.

In its sample, this clone was seen a few times. The CDR3 sequence: CASSEGQWRTPLHF. The CDR3 DNA reads TGCGCCAGCAGCGAGGGACAGTGGCGGACACCCCTCCACTTT. The chain has TRBV5-1 and TRBJ1-6; 7 nucleotides agree with TRBD1. The CDR3 contains 14 residues. V lost 4 bases to trimming and J lost 11 bases; unmatched junction nucleotides: 9. Germline CDR1 reads SGHRS; CDR2 reads YFSETQ.

The rearrangement uses TRBV30 and TRBJ1-1; no clear D gene. Trimming left V 3 bases short and J 0 bases short, with 5 bases between. Germline V gene lookup returns CDR1 GTSNPN and CDR2 SVGIG (reference sequence). This CDR3 comprises 12 residues. The CDR3, as DNA: TGTGCCTGGAGCATAGTGAACACTGAAGCTTTCTTT. It translates to CAWSIVNTEAFF.

This clone was picked up a small number of times. V gene TRBV7-2 combines with J gene TRBJ2-1; TRBD2 matches 12 bases. Germline V lookup: CDR1 SGHTA, CDR2 FQGNSA. Trimming at V came to 10 bases and at J to 5 bases, leaving 3 bases not matched to a gene. The CDR3 is 13 amino acids. The CDR3 sequence is CAIRTSGDNEQFF. The CDR3 bases are TGTGCCATCCGGACTAGCGGGGACAATGAGCAGTTCTTC.

This clone was counted between two and nine times. V usage is TRBV15 and J usage is TRBJ2-2; D ambiguous. V was cut by 4 bases and J by 7 bases, with 10 bases left in between. The germline CDR1 and CDR2 sequences are LNHNV and YYDKDF (reference sequence). The CDR3 is made up of 13 amino acids. The CDR3 loop reads CATSTGLNGELFF. CDR3 bases: TGTGCCACCAGCACGGGTCTGAACGGGGAGCTGTTTTTT. Full variable domain (outside the CDR3, taken from reference TRBV15 and TRBJ2-2): DAMVIQNPRYQVTQFGKPVTLSCSQTLNHNVMYWYQQKSSQAPKLLFHYYDKDFNNEADTPDNFQSRRPNTSFCFLDIRSPGLGDTAMYLCATSTGLNGELFFGEGSRLTVL.

This sequence joins TRBV5-4 and TRBJ2-1; 7 bases agree with TRBD2. Germline V CDR1 and CDR2: SGHNT, YYREEE (reference sequence). The CDR3 consists of 15 residues. V trimming: 0 bases; J trimming: 6 bases; junction bases outside the gene matches: 6. The CDR3 spells CASSLGAGDSNEQFF. Written as DNA, the CDR3 is TGTGCCAGCAGCTTGGGGGCGGGAGATAGCAATGAGCAGTTCTTC.

The chain joins TRBV11-3 to TRBJ2-7; 9 bases align to TRBD1. The CDR3 contains 16 residues. The germline CDR1 and CDR2 sequences are SGHNT and YENEEA. Trimming took 5 bases from V and 4 from J; bases not matched to a gene: 12. The CDR3: CASSGSGRDREYEQYF. In nucleotides, the CDR3 is TGTGCCAGCAGCGGGAGCGGGCGGGACAGGGAGTACGAGCAGTACTTC.

The rearrangement links TRBV7-2 to TRBJ2-7, with D perhaps TRBD1 (6 bases). The V gene lost 1 base and the J gene lost 5 bases, with 9 bases spanning the gap. In germline, CDR1 is SGHTA, CDR2 FQGNSA. The CDR3 contains 13 residues. The CDR3 nucleotides are TGTGCCAGCAGCTTAGTCGACAGGAACGAGCAGTACTTC. This gives the protein CASSLVDRNEQYF.

In its sample, this clone was seen a few times. The chain recombines TRBV7-9 with TRBJ2-7; the D gene is possibly TRBD1 (6 bases). CDR3 size: 12 residues. Trimming left V 5 bases short and J 4 bases short, with 9 bases between. CDR1 and CDR2 (germline): SEHNR, FQNEAQ (reference sequence). The CDR3 sequence is CASSGQPYEQYF. In DNA form, the CDR3 reads TGTGCCAGCAGCGGACAGCCATACGAGCAGTACTTC.